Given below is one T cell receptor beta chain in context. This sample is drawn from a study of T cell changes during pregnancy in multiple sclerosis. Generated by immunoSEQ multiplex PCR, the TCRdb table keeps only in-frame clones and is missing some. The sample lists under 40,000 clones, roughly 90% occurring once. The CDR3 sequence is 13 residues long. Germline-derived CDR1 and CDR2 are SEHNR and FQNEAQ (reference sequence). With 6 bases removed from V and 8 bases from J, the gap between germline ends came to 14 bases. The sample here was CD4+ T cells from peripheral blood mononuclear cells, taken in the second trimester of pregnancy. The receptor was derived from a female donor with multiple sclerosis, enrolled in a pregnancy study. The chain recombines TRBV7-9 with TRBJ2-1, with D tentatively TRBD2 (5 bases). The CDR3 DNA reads TGTGCCAGCAGTTCATATCCAGCGGATGAGCAGTTCTTC. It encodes CASSSYPADEQFF.